This entry lists 31 T cell receptor beta chains sequenced from one sample in a study of shared clonotypes between healthy human individuals. Libraries were prepared by immunoSEQ multiplex PCR; TCRdb keeps only in-frame clonotypes and omits some of them. The sample has some 2,500,000 clones, 85% to 95% seen once. Material: naive CD4+ T cells from PBMCs. The subset is: CD45RA+ positively selected. The source is a man between 18 and 35 years old in good health. Some clones in this sample may be carry-over from other donors' samples.

The rearrangement links TRBV11-2 to TRBJ2-1; no firm D call. This CDR3 comprises 14 residues. The germline V gene encodes CDR1 SGHAT and CDR2 FQNNGV. V dropped 3 bases and J dropped 8 bases, with 14 bases sitting between them. CDR3 sequence reads: CASSFQELGYEQFF. DNA of the CDR3: TGTGCCAGCAGCTTCCAAGAACTCGGCTATGAGCAGTTCTTC.

The rearrangement joins TRBV9 to TRBJ1-1, with D unclear. Germline loops: CDR1 SGDLS, CDR2 YYNGEE. CDR3 length: 14 amino acids. V lost 0 bases and J lost 1, with 7 bases in between. CDR3 residues: CASSVATSNTEAFF. DNA for the CDR3: TGTGCCAGCAGCGTAGCTACATCGAACACTGAAGCTTTCTTT.

The rearrangement links TRBV6-1 to TRBJ2-1; the D gene is possibly TRBD2 (6 bases). CDR1 is MNHNS and CDR2 is SASEGT in the germline V gene. This CDR3 has 14 amino acids. V was pared by 8 bases and J by 4 bases, with 15 bases between. CDR3 sequence reads: CASPRDQLYNEQFF. For the CDR3, the DNA is TGTGCCAGCCCGCGGGACCAACTGTACAATGAGCAGTTCTTC.

The rearrangement uses TRBV11-2 and TRBJ2-7; no firm D call. V was pared by 4 bases and J by 0 bases, with 10 bases between. Germline V lookup: CDR1 SGHAT, CDR2 FQNNGV. This CDR3 has 14 amino acids. The CDR3 region has the DNA TGTGCCAGCAGCTATCGTAGAAGCTCCTACGAGCAGTACTTC. It yields the protein CASSYRRSSYEQYF.

J is TRBJ2-5 and V is TRBV9; 10 bases are a match to TRBD2. The length of the CDR3 is 16 residues. V dropped 0 bases and J dropped 2; count of bases not matched to a gene: 4. CDR1 is SGDLS and CDR2 is YYNGEE in the germline V gene. The CDR3 region is CASSVDRAGGQETQYF. CDR3 nucleotides: TGTGCCAGCAGCGTAGACCGAGCGGGAGGGCAAGAGACCCAGTACTTC.

V usage is TRBV7-2 and J usage is TRBJ2-5, with D perhaps TRBD1 or TRBD2 (6 bases each). V lost 6 bases and J lost 5, with 19 bases in between. Germline V gene lookup returns CDR1 SGHTA and CDR2 FQGNSA. The CDR3 consists of 15 residues. The CDR3 nucleotides read TGTGCCAGCAGACGAATGTATAGGGGGGAGGAGACCCAGTACTTC. Amino acid sequence: CASRRMYRGEETQYF.

J is TRBJ1-5 and V is TRBV28; the D is unclear. CDR3 length equals 13 residues. The V gene's germline CDR1 is MDHEN and CDR2 SYDVKM. Trimming stripped 3 bases from V and 7 bases from J, with 10 bases between. The CDR3, as DNA: TGTGCCAGCAGTTTTCAGGTAGTACAGCCCCAGCATTTT. Translated, it gives CASSFQVVQPQHF.

Concerning this clone itself: The identical CDR3 is also encoded by other nucleotide sequences in the sample. The chain is built from TRBV7-2 and TRBJ1-5, with D possibly TRBD1 on 6 matching bases. V was trimmed by 3 bases and J by 4 bases, leaving 10 bases between them. The length of the CDR3 is 14 residues. Germline V gene data show CDR1 as SGHTA and CDR2 as FQGNSA. This CDR3 reads CASSFRGGNQPQHF. The CDR3, as DNA: TGTGCCAGCAGCTTTAGGGGGGGTAATCAGCCCCAGCATTTT.

On this clone: At the DNA level, this CDR3 is encoded by other sequences in the same sample as well. V usage is TRBV11-2 and J usage is TRBJ2-7, with TRBD2 identical over 7 bases. Germline trimming cut 3 bases from V and 4 bases from J; bases unmatched to any gene: 3. Per germline, CDR1 SGHAT and CDR2 FQNNGV. The CDR3 loop spans 13 amino acids. This chain's CDR3 is CASSLGLTYEQYF. DNA for the CDR3: TGTGCCAGCAGCTTGGGACTAACTTACGAGCAGTACTTC.

J is TRBJ1-5 and V is TRBV7-2; 8 bases match TRBD1. CDR3 length: 15 amino acids. Germline trimming cut 4 bases from V and 6 bases from J; bases unmatched to any gene: 8. The germline V gene encodes CDR1 SGHTA and CDR2 FQGNSA. CDR3: CASSSGQGGRQPQHF. The CDR3 DNA reads TGTGCCAGCAGCTCAGGACAGGGAGGACGTCAGCCCCAGCATTTT.

The chain is built from TRBV29-1 and TRBJ1-5; no clear D gene. In germline, CDR1 is SQVTM, CDR2 ANQGSEA. V shed 7 bases and J shed 3 bases, with 10 bases lying between them. The CDR3 length is 12 residues. The CDR3 region is CSARQDNQPQHF. In DNA, the CDR3 is TGCAGCGCCCGACAAGACAATCAGCCCCAGCATTTT. The full variable domain, with the rest looked up from reference TRBV29-1 and TRBJ1-5, is SAVISQKPSRDICQRGTSLTIQCQVDSQVTMMFWYRQQPGQSLTLIATANQGSEATYESGFVIDKFPISRPNLTFSTLTVSNMSPEDSSIYLCSARQDNQPQHFGDGTRLSIL.

With respect to this clone: The identical CDR3 is also encoded by other nucleotide sequences in the sample. The V and J genes are TRBV18 and TRBJ1-5; D unresolved. The CDR3 sequence is 13 residues long. The V gene's germline CDR1 is KGHSH and CDR2 LQKENI. V shed 2 bases and J shed 1 base, with 3 bases lying between them. CDR3 in amino acids: CASSPESNQPQHF. In nucleotides, the CDR3 is TGTGCCAGCTCACCAGAAAGCAATCAGCCCCAGCATTTT.

The chain couples TRBV2 to TRBJ1-4; D is possibly TRBD1 (5 bases). This CDR3 spans 17 amino acids. Between the trimmed V and J ends, which lost 6 bases and 0 bases, there was a span of 17 bases. The V gene's germline CDR1 is SNHLY and CDR2 FYNNEI. This CDR3 is CASRFTLGGATNEKLFF. CDR3 bases: TGTGCCAGCAGATTCACCCTCGGGGGGGCAACTAATGAAAAACTGTTTTTT.

The chain recombines TRBV6-5 with TRBJ2-2, with D hard to call. Deletions cut 3 bases from V and 6 bases from J, with 11 bases between. The CDR3 consists of 14 residues. Germline V gene data show CDR1 as MNHEY and CDR2 as SVGAGI. CDR3 residues: CASSYSMPPGELFF. The CDR3 DNA sequence: TGTGCCAGCAGTTATTCGATGCCTCCCGGGGAGCTGTTTTTT.

In this sample, this clone turned up once. V gene TRBV6-1 combines with J gene TRBJ1-4; TRBD1 agrees at 12 bases. V was pared by 8 bases and J by 8 bases, with 9 bases of the junction left unmatched. The CDR3 contains 15 residues. The V gene's germline CDR1 is MNHNS and CDR2 SASEGT. The CDR3 sequence is CASLGQGAIFEKLFF. The CDR3, as DNA: TGTGCCAGCCTGGGACAGGGGGCGATTTTCGAAAAACTGTTTTTT.

The J gene is TRBJ2-1, the V gene TRBV11-2; TRBD2 matches at 13 bases. J lost 3 bases, V lost 7 bases, and 3 bases had no gene match. The germline V gene has CDR1 SGHAT and CDR2 FQNNGV. There are 15 residues in the CDR3. The CDR3 here is CASTRTSGSYNEQFF. CDR3 DNA sequence: TGTGCCAGCACCCGGACTAGCGGGAGCTACAATGAGCAGTTCTTC.

The V and J genes are TRBV5-6 and TRBJ2-5; TRBD1 is a possible D gene (5 bases). The CDR3 runs to 13 residues. Between the trimmed V and J ends, which lost 2 bases and 5 bases, there was a span of 10 bases. Germline-derived CDR1 and CDR2 are SGHDT and YYEEEE. Written as DNA, the CDR3 is TGTGCCAGCAGCTTTCAGGGTGTGGAGACCCAGTACTTC. It yields the protein CASSFQGVETQYF.

V is TRBV19 and J is TRBJ1-4, with D unresolved. Deletions cut 2 bases from V and 0 bases from J, with 4 bases between. The germline gives CDR1 LNHDA, CDR2 SQIVND (reference sequence). The CDR3 consists of 14 residues. This CDR3 is CASSIRATNEKLFF. The CDR3 DNA reads TGTGCCAGTAGTATACGTGCAACTAATGAAAAACTGTTTTTT. Full variable domain (rest looked up from reference TRBV19 and TRBJ1-4): DGGITQSPKYLFRKEGQNVTLSCEQNLNHDAMYWYRQDPGQGLRLIYYSQIVNDFQKGDIAEGYSVSREKKESFPLTVTSAQKNPTAFYLCASSIRATNEKLFFGSGTQLSVL.

Only one count was recorded for this clone. The chain uses TRBV15 and TRBJ1-2; 9 bases fit TRBD1. After removal of 0 bases from V and 8 bases from J, the junction contained 4 bases not matched to a gene. The CDR3 covers 14 residues. Germline V gives CDR1 LNHNV, CDR2 YYDKDF (reference sequence). The CDR3, as DNA: TGTGCCACCAGCAGAGAGCGGGACAGGGTGGGCTACACCTTC. As protein: CATSRERDRVGYTF.

The genes are TRBV7-9 and TRBJ2-1, with TRBD1 as a possible D gene (6 bases). CDR1 and CDR2 (germline): SEHNR, FQNEAQ (reference sequence). V lost 1 base to trimming and J lost 6 bases, with 13 bases between them. The CDR3 sequence is 15 residues long. In DNA, the CDR3 is TGTGCCAGCAGCTTAGTAGCAGGGGCGGGCAATGAGCAGTTCTTC. Its translation is CASSLVAGAGNEQFF. The whole variable domain, filled in from reference TRBV7-9 and TRBJ2-1, reads DTGVSQNPRHKITKRGQNVTFRCDPISEHNRLYWYRQTLGQGPEFLTYFQNEAQLEKSRLLSDRFSAERPKGSFSTLEIQRTEQGDSAMYLCASSLVAGAGNEQFFGPGTRLTVL.

In its sample, this clone was seen once. Other DNA sequences in the sample encode the same CDR3. This chain connects TRBV7-8 to TRBJ2-5, with D unresolved. The CDR3 is 12 amino acids. The V end lost 0 bases, the J end lost 5 bases, and 4 bases lay between the germline ends. Germline V gene data show CDR1 as SGHVS and CDR2 as FQNEAQ. The CDR3 sequence is CASSLAGETQYF. CDR3 nucleotides: TGTGCCAGCAGCTTAGCGGGCGAGACCCAGTACTTC.

The chain carries TRBV27 and TRBJ2-7, with TRBD2 as a possible D gene (6 bases). CDR3 length equals 15 residues. With 5 bases removed from V and 2 bases from J, the gap between germline ends came to 16 bases. Germline V gene lookup returns CDR1 MNHEY and CDR2 SMNVEV (reference sequence). The chain's CDR3 is CASSMAGGPTYEQYF. CDR3 sequence (DNA): TGTGCCAGCAGTATGGCAGGAGGGCCCACCTACGAGCAGTACTTC.

The CDR3 region is CASSLNAGAGELFF. The CDR3 coding sequence is TGTGCCAGCAGCCTAAATGCAGGGGCCGGGGAGCTGTTTTTT. The gene calls are TRBV7-2 and TRBJ2-2; a possible D gene is TRBD1 (6 bases). The CDR3 totals 14 residues. Per the germline V gene, CDR1 is SGHTA and CDR2 is FQGNSA. Between the trimmed V and J ends, which lost 5 bases and 6 bases, there was a span of 13 bases.

The V call is TRBV30, the J call TRBJ1-6, with no clear D. This CDR3 has 13 residues. CDR1 and CDR2 (germline): GTSNPN, SVGIG (reference sequence). The ends were cut back, 8 bases at V and 9 bases at J, with 17 bases in the middle. The CDR3 here is CAVSAAIGSPLHF. The CDR3 bases are TGTGCCGTGTCTGCAGCTATCGGTTCACCCCTCCACTTT. Combining the CDR3 with reference TRBV30 and TRBJ1-6 gives the whole variable domain SQTIHQWPATLVQPVGSPLSLECTVEGTSNPNLYWYRQAAGRGLQLLFYSVGIGQISSEVPQNLSASRPQDRQFILSSKKLLLSDSGFYLCAVSAAIGSPLHFGNGTRLTVT.

This clone was counted a few times. The rearrangement uses TRBV25-1 and TRBJ1-2; D call uncertain. This CDR3 is built from 11 residues. Germline CDR1 reads MGHDK; CDR2 reads SYGVNS. Between the trimmed V and J ends, which lost 5 bases and 6 bases, there was a span of 7 bases. CDR3 protein: CASSKNDGYTF. CDR3 DNA sequence: TGTGCCAGCAGTAAGAATGATGGCTACACCTTC.

Worth noting for this clone: Other DNA sequences in this specimen translate into the identical CDR3. The CDR3 is CASSLASEQFF. DNA for the CDR3: TGTGCCAGCAGCTTGGCTAGTGAGCAGTTCTTC. This chain uses TRBV5-6 with TRBJ2-1; D remains ambiguous. Trimming took off 0 bases at V and 9 bases at J, with 4 bases between the two ends. From germline, CDR1 is SGHDT and CDR2 YYEEEE. The length of the CDR3 is 11 residues.

This rearrangement joins TRBV28 to TRBJ2-4, with D possibly TRBD1 on 6 matching bases. V was clipped by 7 bases and J by 1 base, with 14 bases between them. The CDR3 runs to 15 residues. In germline, CDR1 is MDHEN, CDR2 SYDVKM. The CDR3 is CASIQQGTAKNIQYF. In DNA, the CDR3 is TGTGCCAGCATTCAGCAGGGGACGGCCAAAAACATTCAGTACTTC.

The V and J genes are TRBV6-5 and TRBJ1-4, with D perhaps TRBD1 (6 bases). This CDR3 region has 14 residues. Germline CDR1 is MNHEY and CDR2 is SVGAGI. Trimming pared 2 bases from V and 10 bases from J, leaving 14 bases between. Here the CDR3 DNA reads TGTGCCAGCAGTTACCAACAGGGCGGCGGAAAACTGTTTTTT. Its translation is CASSYQQGGGKLFF.

The chain uses TRBV25-1 and TRBJ1-5; weak D call: TRBD1 (5 bases). Germline V gene lookup returns CDR1 MGHDK and CDR2 SYGVNS. The germline V and J ends were trimmed by 3 bases and 9 bases, with 12 bases remaining between them. This CDR3 region has 13 residues. CDR3 residues: CASSDSGAGPQHF. As DNA, the CDR3 is TGTGCCAGCAGTGATTCCGGGGCTGGGCCCCAGCATTTT.

This clone was counted a single time. V and J are TRBV2 and TRBJ1-1; TRBD1 is a possible D gene (6 bases). Looked up from germline, CDR1 is SNHLY and CDR2 is FYNNEI. The CDR3 totals 12 residues. The V gene lost 6 bases and the J gene lost 11 bases, with 16 bases spanning the gap. CDR3 in amino acids: CASRRGGFDAFF. CDR3 bases: TGTGCCAGCAGGAGAGGGGGATTTGATGCTTTCTTT.

This rearrangement joins TRBV5-1 to TRBJ2-1, with 8 positions matching TRBD1. Germline CDR1 and CDR2: SGHRS and YFSETQ. V was clipped by 3 bases and J by 7 bases; unmatched bases: 9. CDR3 length: 15 amino acids. CDR3 residues: CASSSDRVEYNEQFF. The CDR3 DNA follows: TGCGCCAGCAGCTCGGACAGGGTCGAATATAATGAGCAGTTCTTC. Based on the CDR3 plus reference TRBV5-1 and TRBJ2-1, the full variable domain is KAGVTQTPRYLIKTRGQQVTLSCSPISGHRSVSWYQQTPGQGLQFLFEYFSETQRNKGNFPGRFSGRQFSNSRSEMNVSTLELGDSALYLCASSSDRVEYNEQFFGPGTRLTVL.